This T cell receptor (beta chain) came from a study of cytomegalovirus exposure and HLA in healthy donors. Findings and caveats of the study: What was likely a sequencing artifact was a cluster of highly shared sequence variants. It was confirmed in vitro that a few of the CMV-associated chains were specific for CMV antigens.

With regard to this clone: What it recognizes is unknown.

CDR3 length equals 18 residues. Trimming left V 2 bases short and J 0 bases short, with 18 bases between. Germline lookup yields CDR1 MGHRA and CDR2 YSYEKL. The PCR made use of 60 Vbeta and 13 Jbeta primers. TCRdb's table, derived via immunoSEQ multiplex PCR, lists solely in-frame clones and lacks some. Of approximately 110,000 clones listed, around 62% were seen once; the top ten hold 3.5% to 4%. The sample taken for sequencing was PBMCs. The V gene is TRBV4-1, the J gene TRBJ2-3; tentative D call: TRBD1 (6 bases). This TCR came from a man younger than 45 in good health and CMV-seropositive. The CDR3 DNA reads TGCGCCAGCAGCCAACTCAAGACAGGACACCCTAGCACAGATACGCAGTATTTT. Translation gives CASSQLKTGHPSTDTQYF.